The 19 T cell receptor beta chains reported below all come from one sample, sequenced in a study of T cell responses to AZD1222 COVID-19 vaccine. Method: immunoSEQ multiplex PCR; TCRdb's copy keeps in-frame clones and lacks some. The sample comprises approximately 70,000 clones, 80% of which are singletons, and around 15% rests with the top ten. The sequencing here drew on peripheral blood, taken 28 days after the second AZD1222 dose. The receptor set was obtained from an adult who received the AZD1222 COVID-19 vaccine.

The chain uses TRBV4-2 and TRBJ2-7; D might be TRBD1 or TRBD2, each matching 5 bases. Germline CDR1 reads LGHNA; CDR2 reads YNFKEQ. Trimming left V 1 base short and J 3 bases short, with 13 bases between. The CDR3 contains 15 residues. Written as DNA, the CDR3 is TGTGCCAGCAGCCAAGGAGAGGGCCAGGGCTACGAGCAGTACTTC. Its translation is CASSQGEGQGYEQYF.

Judged by abundance, this clone is medium-sized. The chain employs TRBV5-8 and TRBJ2-3; D uncertain. Germline values: CDR1 SGHTS, CDR2 YDEGEE. The CDR3 extends over 13 amino acids. Trimming removed 6 bases from V and 3 bases from J, with 11 bases in between. CDR3 sequence reads: CASNDFETDTQYF. The CDR3 DNA reads TGTGCCAGCAACGACTTCGAAACAGATACGCAGTATTTT.

The CDR3 here is CASSPSRVLTEAFF. CDR3 nucleotide sequence: TGTGCCAGCAGCCCCTCTAGGGTTTTGACTGAAGCTTTCTTT. This chain uses TRBV3-1 (or the pseudogene TRBV3-2) with TRBJ1-1; no clear D. CDR3 length equals 14 residues. CDR1 and CDR2 from the germline V gene are LGHDT and YNNKEL (reference sequence). The germline V and J ends were trimmed by 4 bases and 5 bases, with 14 bases remaining between them.

As to this clone: At one end, the junction sequence differs from germline, possibly due to a read error. The chain combines TRBV9 with TRBJ1-6, with D unresolved. Germline V gene data show CDR1 as SGDLS and CDR2 as YYNGEE. The CDR3 has 15 residues. For the CDR3, the DNA is TGTGCCAGCAGGGTAGGGAATGGTGATAATTCACCCCTCCACTTT. Translating gives CASRVGNGDNSPLHF.

Written as DNA, the CDR3 is TGTGCCAGCAGTTACTCCGGACAGGGGAGATCACCCCTCCACTTT. This gives the protein CASSYSGQGRSPLHF. This chain connects TRBV6-6 to TRBJ1-6; TRBD1 matches at 9 bases. The CDR3 length is 15 residues. V shed 0 bases and J 10 bases; nucleotides not matched to a gene: 4. Germline V gene lookup returns CDR1 MNHNY and CDR2 SVGAGI (reference sequence).

The rearrangement joins TRBV7-3 to TRBJ2-5, with TRBD2 identical over 9 bases. CDR3 length: 16 residues. V was pared by 0 bases and J by 8 bases, with 10 bases of the junction left unmatched. The germline V gene encodes CDR1 SGHTA and CDR2 FQGTGA. The CDR3 nucleotides are TGTGCCAGCAGCTTAACGGTTAGCGGGGGAGGTGGTACCCAGTACTTC. Its translation: CASSLTVSGGGGTQYF.

This clone was detected only once. The chain has TRBV11-1 and TRBJ2-2; possibly TRBD1 for D (6 bases). V dropped 5 bases and J dropped 7 bases, with 14 bases sitting between them. The length of the CDR3 is 14 residues. Germline V gene sequence: CDR1 SGHAT, CDR2 FQDESV (reference sequence). The CDR3 DNA sequence: TGTGCCAGCAGCCCCACCCAGGGGATCGGGGAGCTGTTTTTT. It specifies CASSPTQGIGELFF.

The chain links TRBV10-3 to TRBJ2-2; possible D gene TRBD1, 6 bases. Trimming pared 2 bases from V and 4 bases from J, leaving 14 bases between. This CDR3 is 16 amino acids long. Germline V CDR1 and CDR2: ENHRY, SYGVKD. The CDR3 protein is CAISETGARGTGELFF. For the CDR3, the DNA is TGTGCCATCAGTGAGACCGGGGCCAGGGGCACCGGGGAGCTGTTTTTT.

The chain joins TRBV14 to TRBJ2-2; no clear D. CDR3 length equals 13 residues. V lost 1 base to trimming and J lost 8 bases, with 8 bases between them. Germline V gene sequence: CDR1 SGHDN, CDR2 FVKESK. CDR3 sequence: CASSQVPVGELFF. The CDR3 coding sequence is TGTGCCAGCAGCCAAGTACCCGTAGGGGAGCTGTTTTTT.

The chain employs TRBV10-3 and TRBJ1-2, with unresolved D. Germline values: CDR1 ENHRY, CDR2 SYGVKD. The CDR3 totals 12 residues. V dropped 2 bases and J dropped 4 bases, with 5 bases sitting between them. CDR3 residues: CAISEDTYGYTF. CDR3 coding DNA: TGTGCCATCAGTGAGGACACCTATGGCTACACCTTC.

This rearrangement joins TRBV9 to TRBJ1-1; possibly TRBD1 for D (5 bases). The V gene lost 3 bases and the J gene lost 5 bases, with 11 bases spanning the gap. Germline-derived CDR1 and CDR2 are SGDLS and YYNGEE. The CDR3 is 13 amino acids. Here the CDR3 reads CASSDRGLTEAFF. The CDR3 bases are TGTGCCAGCAGCGATCGGGGGTTGACTGAAGCTTTCTTT.

This chain connects TRBV7-8 to TRBJ1-1; unclear D gene. Trimming cost V 2 bases and J 2 bases, with 9 bases left between them. The CDR3 totals 14 residues. Germline V lookup: CDR1 SGHVS, CDR2 FQNEAQ. The CDR3 region has the DNA TGTGCCAGCAGCTTACGTCAGCTAAACACTGAAGCTTTCTTT. It encodes CASSLRQLNTEAFF.

V usage is TRBV7-8 and J usage is TRBJ2-7; 9 bases agree with TRBD1. The CDR3 loop spans 15 amino acids. Germline assignment: CDR1 SGHVS and CDR2 FQNEAQ. V lost 6 bases and J lost 5; bases outside the gene matches: 11. The CDR3 DNA sequence: TGTGCCAGCAGTTATACACAGGGGGCTCGGGACGAGCAGTACTTC. Amino acid sequence: CASSYTQGARDEQYF.

CDR3 loop: CASSLTQGSSPLHF. CDR3 coding DNA: TGTGCCAGCAGCTTAACGCAGGGGAGTTCACCCCTCCACTTT. V is TRBV7-8 and J is TRBJ1-6; TRBD1 is a possible D gene (6 bases). Deletions cut 2 bases from V and 9 bases from J, with 11 bases between. There are 14 residues in the CDR3. In germline, CDR1 is SGHVS, CDR2 FQNEAQ.

The chain uses TRBV5-1 and TRBJ1-1; the D is unclear. CDR1 and CDR2 from the germline V gene are SGHRS and YFSETQ. The CDR3 totals 16 residues. The V end was cut by 0 bases, the J end by 3 bases, with 15 bases between. The CDR3 sequence is CASSLVTGMSDTEAFF. CDR3 bases: TGCGCCAGCAGCTTGGTTACGGGGATGAGTGACACTGAAGCTTTCTTT.

The DNA of the CDR3 is TGCAGTGCTAGACTGGTCTACGAGCAGTACTTC. Translating gives CSARLVYEQYF. The chain recombines TRBV20-1 with TRBJ2-7; D call uncertain. V gave up 2 bases and J gave up 3 bases, with 5 bases separating them. Germline CDR1 and CDR2: DFQATT and SNEGSKA (reference sequence). The CDR3 runs to 11 residues.

The V and J genes are TRBV7-9 and TRBJ1-2, with a tentative D call TRBD1 (5 bases). The CDR3 extends over 15 amino acids. Deletions cut 1 base from V and 4 bases from J, with 13 bases between. Germline values: CDR1 SEHNR, CDR2 FQNEAQ (reference sequence). CDR3 DNA sequence: TGTGCCAGCAGCTTAGGGAATCCGGGACCCTATGGCTACACCTTC. The encoded protein is CASSLGNPGPYGYTF.

The chain has TRBV27 and TRBJ1-2; 8 positions match TRBD1. Germline V gene lookup returns CDR1 MNHEY and CDR2 SMNVEV (reference sequence). V was clipped by 5 bases and J by 4 bases; unmatched bases: 6. CDR3 length equals 14 residues. In DNA form, the CDR3 reads TGTGCCAGCAGTCCCTGGACAGGGACCTATGGCTACACCTTC. Residues: CASSPWTGTYGYTF.

This clone occurred once. This chain links TRBV27 with TRBJ2-3; no clear D gene. The ends were cut back, 2 bases at V and 6 bases at J, with 6 bases in the middle. Germline V gene lookup returns CDR1 MNHEY and CDR2 SMNVEV (reference sequence). This CDR3 comprises 12 residues. The CDR3 DNA reads TGTGCCAGCAGTTTAGGGTTGGATACGCAGTATTTT. It yields the protein CASSLGLDTQYF.